The clone carrying this TCR beta chain appeared a few times. V lost 2 bases to trimming and J lost 7 bases, with 10 bases between them. Per germline, CDR1 SGHDT and CDR2 YYEEEE. The CDR3 has 14 residues. TCRdb analysed the RT-PCR reads with MiXCR anew, one entry per CDR3 protein. The repertoire includes about 680,000 distinct CDR3 sequences, approximately 15% of them detected once, and 3.6% sits in the top ten. V gene TRBV5-6 combines with J gene TRBJ1-6; D gene unclear. The TCR comes from a female donor in good health, serving as a healthy control. The sequenced sample was memory CD4+ T cells from blood. CDR3 bases: TGTGCCAGCAGCTTAAGGGCCGTGAATTCACCCCTCCACTTT. Its protein product is CASSLRAVNSPLHF.